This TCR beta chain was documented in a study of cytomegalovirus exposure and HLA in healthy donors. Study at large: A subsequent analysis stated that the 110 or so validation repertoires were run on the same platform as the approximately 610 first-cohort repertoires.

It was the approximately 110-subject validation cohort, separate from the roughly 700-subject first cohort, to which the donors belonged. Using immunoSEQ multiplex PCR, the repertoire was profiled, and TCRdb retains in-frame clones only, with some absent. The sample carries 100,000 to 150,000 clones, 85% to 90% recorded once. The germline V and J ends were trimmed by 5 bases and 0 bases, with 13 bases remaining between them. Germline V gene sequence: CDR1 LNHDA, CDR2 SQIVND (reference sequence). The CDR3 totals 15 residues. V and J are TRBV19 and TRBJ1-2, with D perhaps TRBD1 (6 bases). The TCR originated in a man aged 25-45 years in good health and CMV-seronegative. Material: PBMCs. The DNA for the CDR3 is TGTGCCAGTAGTGTTGCGCGGACAGCTAACTATGGCTACACCTTC. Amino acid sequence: CASSVARTANYGYTF.